These 20 T cell receptor beta chains were sequenced from one sample in a study of spatial heterogeneity in lung cancer. The time point here: sample taken at primary tumor resection. No cells were sorted before sequencing. The whole RNA sequenced was extracted from tumor, nontumor lung or frozen PBMC. Via MiXCR, TCRdb re-called the 5' RACE reads, giving one row per CDR3 protein. The repertoire holds about 47,000 distinct CDR3 sequences, with about 10% as singletons. The source was PBMCs, collected at surgery. Receptors originate from a female donor with early-stage non-small cell lung cancer.

The rearrangement links TRBV30 to TRBJ2-5, with 10 bases matching TRBD2. The CDR3 is made up of 16 amino acids. Germline CDR1 GTSNPN, CDR2 SVGIG (reference sequence). J was trimmed by 7 bases and V by 0 bases; bases with no gene match: 11. CDR3: CAWSVPILAGDWTQYF. The CDR3 bases are TGTGCCTGGAGTGTACCCATTCTAGCGGGGGATTGGACCCAGTACTTC.

In its sample, this clonotype was seen a few times. The J gene is TRBJ2-5, the V gene TRBV3-1; D possibly matches TRBD1 or TRBD2 (6 bases each). The CDR3 is made up of 17 amino acids. Per the germline V gene, CDR1 is LGHDT and CDR2 is YNNKEL (reference sequence). V was cut by 0 bases and J by 2 bases, with 16 bases left in between. CDR3 DNA: TGTGCCAGCAGCCAAGAAGGAGAGGGGGGTCGGCAAGAGACCCAGTACTTC. Translated, it gives CASSQEGEGGRQETQYF.

The sample holds many counts of this clonotype. At one boundary the junction diverges from the germline segment, which might be a read error. The J gene is TRBJ1-6, the V gene TRBV5-6; D is ambiguous. The CDR3 is 14 amino acids. Per the germline V gene, CDR1 is SGHDT and CDR2 is YYEEEE. CDR3 coding DNA: TGTGCCAGCAGTTTGGGTCAACATAATTCACCCCTCCACTTT. Amino acids: CASSLGQHNSPLHF.

This clonotype came up a few times. The chain uses TRBV10-3 and TRBJ1-5; D ambiguous. The germline V gene encodes CDR1 ENHRY and CDR2 SYGVKD. V was cut by 3 bases and J by 5 bases, with 8 bases left in between. This CDR3 is built from 13 residues. DNA of the CDR3: TGTGCCATCAGTGACAGCCATGATCAGCCCCAGCATTTT. As protein: CAISDSHDQPQHF.

There are a few counts of this clonotype. The chain couples TRBV6-1 to TRBJ2-1; the D is unclear. This CDR3 spans 15 amino acids. CDR1 MNHNS and CDR2 SASEGT come from the germline V gene. The ends were cut back, 7 bases at V and 4 bases at J, with 17 bases in the middle. The CDR3 here is CASNIINLAYNEQFF. The CDR3 DNA reads as TGTGCCAGCAACATAATAAACCTCGCTTACAATGAGCAGTTCTTC.

This clonotype was counted only a few times. V usage is TRBV19 and J usage is TRBJ1-5; 9 positions agree with TRBD1. Trimming cost V 7 bases and J 2 bases; bases outside gene matches: 6. The CDR3 has 15 amino acids. CDR1 LNHDA and CDR2 SQIVND come from the germline V gene (reference sequence). In DNA, the CDR3 is TGTGCCAGTACCGACAGGGGGGCTGGCAATCAGCCCCAGCATTTT. This codes for CASTDRGAGNQPQHF. The variable domain in full, completed from reference TRBV19 and TRBJ1-5, reads DGGITQSPKYLFRKEGQNVTLSCEQNLNHDAMYWYRQDPGQGLRLIYYSQIVNDFQKGDIAEGYSVSREKKESFPLTVTSAQKNPTAFYLCASTDRGAGNQPQHFGDGTRLSIL.

This clonotype was counted a few times. V usage is TRBV5-6 and J usage is TRBJ2-1; TRBD2 matches at 9 bases. V was pared by 3 bases and J by 10 bases, with 5 bases of the junction left unmatched. CDR3 length equals 13 residues. Germline V gene sequence: CDR1 SGHDT, CDR2 YYEEEE. The DNA for the CDR3 is TGTGCCAGCAGCTCCGGGACTAGCCACGAGCAGTTCTTC. Translation gives CASSSGTSHEQFF. Combining the CDR3 with reference TRBV5-6 and TRBJ2-1 gives the whole variable domain DAGVTQSPTHLIKTRGQQVTLRCSPKSGHDTVSWYQQALGQGPQFIFQYYEEEERQRGNFPDRFSGHQFPNYSSELNVNALLLGDSALYLCASSSGTSHEQFFGPGTRLTVL.

The chain joins TRBV7-8 to TRBJ2-6; D is possibly TRBD1 or TRBD2 (6 bases each). From germline, CDR1 is SGHVS and CDR2 FQNEAQ. CDR3 length equals 17 residues. V was cut by 4 bases and J by 0 bases, with 13 bases left in between. CDR3 DNA sequence: TGTGCCAGCAGCTCCCGCGGGACAAGCTCTGGGGCCAACGTCCTGACTTTC. Translation gives CASSSRGTSSGANVLTF.

Ten or more counts support this clonotype. The chain has TRBV7-8 and TRBJ2-1; 12 bases align to TRBD2. Germline trimming cut 0 bases from V and 4 bases from J; bases unmatched to any gene: 13. This CDR3 has 20 residues. CDR1 and CDR2 (germline): SGHVS, FQNEAQ. CDR3 coding DNA: TGTGCCAGCAGCTTAGCGTCTAGCGGGGGGGCGGCCGTTCGGTACAATGAGCAGTTCTTC. It encodes CASSLASSGGAAVRYNEQFF.

V and J are TRBV28 and TRBJ2-5; D call uncertain. Germline-derived CDR1 and CDR2 are MDHEN and SYDVKM. V lost 3 bases to trimming and J lost 0 bases, with 11 bases between them. This CDR3 is 15 amino acids long. In nucleotides, the CDR3 is TGTGCCAGCAGTTTCCCCCCAGATGACCAAGAGACCCAGTACTTC. Its protein product is CASSFPPDDQETQYF.

This chain connects TRBV6-1 to TRBJ1-1; no reliable D call. Trimming removed 6 bases at V and 3 bases at J, with 11 bases between. CDR3 size: 13 residues. CDR1 and CDR2 from the germline V gene are MNHNS and SASEGT. The CDR3 region is CASRRVFDTEAFF. In DNA, the CDR3 is TGTGCCAGCAGGAGGGTTTTCGACACTGAAGCTTTCTTT.

CDR3 nucleotides: TGTGCCAGCAGCCTCCTGGGACTAGAATACCAAGAGACCCAGTACTTC. Its protein is CASSLLGLEYQETQYF. The V and J genes are TRBV7-9 and TRBJ2-5; 8 bases agree with TRBD2. Looked up from germline, CDR1 is SEHNR and CDR2 is FQNEAQ (reference sequence). CDR3 length: 16 residues. Losses at the gene ends were 5 bases for V and 0 bases for J; bases not matched to a gene: 8.

The CDR3 sequence: CASSPPGLKETQYF. The CDR3 coding sequence is TGTGCCAGCTCACCACCGGGACTAAAAGAGACCCAGTACTTC. V usage is TRBV18 and J usage is TRBJ2-5; 7 nucleotides agree with TRBD2. The CDR3 contains 14 residues. CDR1 is KGHSH and CDR2 is LQKENI in the germline V gene. Trimming took 0 bases from V and 3 from J; bases not matched to a gene: 1.

This clonotype was detected ten times or more. The chain recombines TRBV20-1 with TRBJ1-4; no firm D call. Germline V gene sequence: CDR1 DFQATT, CDR2 SNEGSKA (reference sequence). V dropped 1 base and J dropped 4 bases, with 7 bases sitting between them. CDR3 length equals 13 residues. The chain's CDR3 is CSARGGINEKLFF. In DNA form, the CDR3 reads TGCAGTGCTAGAGGCGGGATTAATGAAAAACTGTTTTTT.

There are many counts of this clonotype. The V gene is TRBV5-4, the J gene TRBJ1-1; TRBD1 matches at 7 bases. With V trimmed by 2 bases and J by 7 bases, 11 bases remained unmatched. Germline V gene data show CDR1 as SGHNT and CDR2 as YYREEE (reference sequence). This CDR3 has 15 amino acids. CDR3 sequence reads: CASSFFGTGDVEAFF. The CDR3 coding sequence is TGTGCCAGCAGCTTTTTTGGAACAGGGGACGTTGAAGCTTTCTTT. Based on the CDR3 plus reference TRBV5-4 and TRBJ1-1, the full variable domain is ETGVTQSPTHLIKTRGQQVTLRCSSQSGHNTVSWYQQALGQGPQFIFQYYREEENGRGNFPPRFSGLQFPNYSSELNVNALELDDSALYLCASSFFGTGDVEAFFGQGTRLTVV.

V is TRBV2 and J is TRBJ1-1, with a possible D match to TRBD1 (5 bases). Trimming took off 1 base at V and 1 base at J, with 10 bases between the two ends. This CDR3 contains 15 residues. CDR1 is SNHLY, CDR2 FYNNEI, per germline. The CDR3 reads CASSEDGGKNTEAFF. The CDR3 nucleotides are TGTGCCAGCAGTGAAGACGGGGGGAAGAACACTGAAGCTTTCTTT.

CDR3 sequence (DNA): TGTGCCAGCAGCCGTAGTACTCGCACTGAAGCTTTCTTT. Protein product: CASSRSTRTEAFF. The rearrangement joins TRBV6-2 or TRBV6-3 to TRBJ1-1, with D unresolved. The ends were cut back, 6 bases at V and 4 bases at J, with 12 bases in the middle. The CDR3 has 13 residues. Germline V CDR1 and CDR2: MNHEY, SVGEGT.

The table lists this clonotype with a few counts. This chain uses TRBV3-1 with TRBJ2-7, with D hard to call. Germline V lookup: CDR1 LGHDT, CDR2 YNNKEL (reference sequence). The CDR3 spans 15 residues. The V end was cut by 0 bases, the J end by 2 bases, with 11 bases between. CDR3 coding DNA: TGTGCCAGCAGCCAAGACGAAGAAGGACCCTACGAGCAGTACTTC. Translating it yields CASSQDEEGPYEQYF.

In its sample, this clonotype was seen a few times. The V gene is TRBV2, the J gene TRBJ1-2; no firm D call. CDR3 length: 13 residues. Trimming stripped 8 bases from V and 8 bases from J, with 18 bases between. Germline assignment: CDR1 SNHLY and CDR2 FYNNEI. This CDR3 reads CASGPESVPGYTF. DNA for the CDR3: TGTGCCAGCGGACCGGAGAGCGTCCCCGGCTACACCTTC. Supplemented by reference TRBV2 and TRBJ1-2, the full variable domain reads EPEVTQTPSHQVTQMGQEVILRCVPISNHLYFYWYRQILGQKVEFLVSFYNNEISEKSEIFDDQFSVERPDGSNFTLKIRSTKLEDSAMYFCASGPESVPGYTFGSGTRLTVV.

The V call is TRBV6-6, the J call TRBJ1-1, with D unclear. V lost 5 bases, J lost 0 bases, and 7 bases lay in between. Germline loops: CDR1 MNHNY, CDR2 SVGAGI (reference sequence). The CDR3 extends over 13 amino acids. This CDR3 reads CASSQRLNTEAFF. DNA for the CDR3: TGTGCCAGCAGTCAGCGATTGAACACTGAAGCTTTCTTT.